The 18 T cell receptor beta chains reported below all come from one sample, sequenced in a study of cytomegalovirus exposure and HLA in healthy donors. Using immunoSEQ multiplex PCR, the repertoire was profiled, and TCRdb retains in-frame clones only, with some absent. The sample contains 150,000 to 200,000 clones, about three quarters of which appear only once. Sequencing was done on a sample of PBMCs. The receptor set was obtained from a woman aged 25 to 45 in good health and CMV-seronegative.

The rearrangement links TRBV4-2 to TRBJ1-4, with D unclear. The CDR3 covers 16 residues. V shed 0 bases and J shed 7 bases, with 15 bases lying between them. Germline V gives CDR1 LGHNA, CDR2 YNFKEQ. The CDR3 loop reads CASSQDYGRWGEKLFF. The CDR3 coding sequence is TGTGCCAGCAGCCAAGATTACGGGAGGTGGGGTGAAAAACTGTTTTTT.

This clone was detected once. The CDR3 DNA reads as TGTGCCAGCACCGAGTCAGCGGGAGCAACCCAAGAGACCCAGTACTTC. Its translation: CASTESAGATQETQYF. The chain combines TRBV14 with TRBJ2-5; 8 bases are a match to TRBD2. This CDR3 region has 16 residues. With V trimmed by 7 bases and J by 1 base, 11 bases remained unmatched. Germline V gives CDR1 SGHDN, CDR2 FVKESK.

This rearrangement joins TRBV2 to TRBJ2-7; perhaps TRBD2 as D (6 bases). This CDR3 contains 13 residues. Germline V gene data show CDR1 as SNHLY and CDR2 as FYNNEI. V was trimmed by 4 bases and J by 3 bases, leaving 10 bases between them. The CDR3 protein is CASSVIGGYEQYF. The CDR3 DNA follows: TGTGCCAGCAGTGTTATCGGGGGCTACGAGCAGTACTTC.

This rearrangement joins TRBV10-2 to TRBJ1-2; D is ambiguous. This CDR3 region has 15 residues. V gave up 2 bases and J gave up 0 bases, with 10 bases separating them. From germline, CDR1 is WSHSY and CDR2 SAAADI. CDR3 amino acids: CASSEPGGANYGYTF. The CDR3 nucleotides are TGCGCCAGCAGTGAGCCAGGTGGTGCTAACTATGGCTACACCTTC.

This sequence joins TRBV6-8 and TRBJ2-1; 9 bases match TRBD1. The CDR3 contains 18 residues. Germline lookup yields CDR1 MNHGY and CDR2 SAAAGT. The junction had 14 bases not matched to a gene; V was cut back by 2 bases and J by 6 bases. The DNA of the CDR3 is TGTGCCAGCAGTTACCCCTATACGACAGGGGGACTCTGCAATGAGCAGTTCTTC. It encodes CASSYPYTTGGLCNEQFF.

This clone was seen more than once but under ten times. The genes are TRBV7-9 and TRBJ2-1; TRBD2 matches at 13 bases. Germline V lookup: CDR1 SEHNR, CDR2 FQNEAQ (reference sequence). This CDR3 region has 16 residues. V shed 5 bases, J shed 7 bases, and the junction held 8 bases outside the gene matches. For the CDR3, the DNA is TGTGCCAGCAGCCCCACTAGCGGGAGGGCCTGGAATGAGCAGTTCTTC. Its protein product is CASSPTSGRAWNEQFF.

V gene TRBV5-4 combines with J gene TRBJ2-1; 7 nucleotides agree with TRBD2. The CDR3 covers 13 residues. The V gene's germline CDR1 is SGHNT and CDR2 YYREEE (reference sequence). With V trimmed by 4 bases and J by 9 bases, 7 bases remained unmatched. In nucleotides, the CDR3 is TGTGCCAGCAGCCCCACCCGGGAGGCTGAGCAGTTCTTC. This sequence encodes CASSPTREAEQFF.

CDR3 in DNA: TGTGCCAGCAGCCAGGGGACAGGGGATAGGAGCAATCAGCCCCAGCATTTT. Its translation is CASSQGTGDRSNQPQHF. This chain connects TRBV16 to TRBJ1-5, with 10 bases that match TRBD1. Germline values: CDR1 KGHSY, CDR2 FQNENV. The CDR3 is 17 residues long. The V segment lost 3 bases and the J segment 1 base; nucleotides outside the gene matches: 6.

The gene calls are TRBV5-1 and TRBJ2-3; 8 bases align to TRBD2. The V gene's germline CDR1 is SGHRS and CDR2 YFSETQ. The CDR3 totals 13 residues. V lost 5 bases and J lost 1; bases outside the gene matches: 0. CDR3 DNA: TGCGCCAGCAGAGCGGGGGGCACAGATACGCAGTATTTT. Translating it yields CASRAGGTDTQYF.

V usage is TRBV6-1 and J usage is TRBJ1-2, with a possible D match to TRBD1 (6 bases). The CDR3 is 14 residues long. CDR1 and CDR2 from the germline V gene are MNHNS and SASEGT. The V end was cut by 10 bases, the J end by 2 bases, with 17 bases between. In nucleotides, the CDR3 is TGTGCCACTTTAACAGGGAAGGGCAACTATGGCTACACCTTC. Translated, it gives CATLTGKGNYGYTF.

J is TRBJ1-3 and V is TRBV5-5; the D gene is possibly TRBD1 (6 bases). Germline-derived CDR1 and CDR2 are SGHKS and YYEKEE (reference sequence). The CDR3 length is 13 residues. Trimming removed 2 bases from V and 7 bases from J, with 10 bases in between. The CDR3 DNA reads as TGTGCCAGCAGCTTCGACAGGCTTAACACCATATATTTT. As protein: CASSFDRLNTIYF. Based on the CDR3 plus reference TRBV5-5 and TRBJ1-3, the full variable domain is DAGVTQSPTHLIKTRGQQVTLRCSPISGHKSVSWYQQVLGQGPQFIFQYYEKEERGRGNFPDRFSARQFPNYSSELNVNALLLGDSALYLCASSFDRLNTIYFGEGSWLTVV.

This clone was recorded once. This chain links TRBV7-3 with TRBJ2-7, with D tentatively TRBD1 (6 bases). V was cut by 5 bases and J by 5 bases, with 13 bases left in between. Germline CDR1 and CDR2: SGHTA and FQGTGA. The CDR3 sequence is 13 residues long. This CDR3 reads CASSEGVAHEQYF. As DNA, the CDR3 is TGTGCCAGCAGCGAGGGGGTGGCGCACGAGCAGTACTTC.

The rearrangement links TRBV7-9 to TRBJ2-7; 12 bases are a match to TRBD2. Trimming at V came to 1 base and at J to 0 bases, leaving 4 bases not matched to a gene. Germline values: CDR1 SEHNR, CDR2 FQNEAQ (reference sequence). This CDR3 comprises 17 residues. The CDR3 bases are TGTGCCAGCAGCTTAGGAGGACTAGCGGGATCCTCCTACGAGCAGTACTTC. This encodes CASSLGGLAGSSYEQYF.

The V call is TRBV5-4, the J call TRBJ2-7; 9 bases match TRBD2. The CDR3 runs 17 residues. CDR1 and CDR2 from the germline V gene are SGHNT and YYREEE (reference sequence). J was trimmed by 0 bases and V by 7 bases; bases with no gene match: 14. CDR3 region: CASGAAIAGAFSYEQYF. The CDR3 DNA sequence: TGTGCCAGCGGGGCTGCTATAGCGGGAGCATTCTCCTACGAGCAGTACTTC.

The chain joins TRBV11-2 to TRBJ2-7; D is undetermined. This CDR3 comprises 14 residues. Trimming stripped 0 bases from V and 1 base from J, with 7 bases between. Germline CDR1 and CDR2: SGHAT and FQNNGV. The DNA for the CDR3 is TGTGCCAGCAGCTTAGAGCGTCAATCCTACGAGCAGTACTTC. This encodes CASSLERQSYEQYF.

V usage is TRBV6-1 and J usage is TRBJ1-2; no clear D. The V gene lost 8 bases and the J gene lost 4 bases, with 14 bases spanning the gap. The CDR3 contains 13 residues. The germline gives CDR1 MNHNS, CDR2 SASEGT. As DNA, the CDR3 is TGTGCCAGCCGACTGCGGGAGCCCTATGGCTACACCTTC. Protein: CASRLREPYGYTF.

The rearrangement joins TRBV7-9 to TRBJ2-7; D remains ambiguous. This CDR3 is built from 14 residues. V shed 1 base and J shed 0 bases, with 7 bases lying between them. The V gene's germline CDR1 is SEHNR and CDR2 FQNEAQ (reference sequence). CDR3 in DNA: TGTGCCAGCAGCTTAGTTGCTAGCTCCTACGAGCAGTACTTC. Translating it yields CASSLVASSYEQYF.

The rearrangement joins TRBV19 to TRBJ1-2, with unresolved D. Germline CDR1 is LNHDA and CDR2 is SQIVND (reference sequence). This CDR3 is built from 14 residues. Trimming removed 5 bases from V and 3 bases from J, with 13 bases in between. This CDR3 is CASSPIPRYYGYTF. The CDR3 DNA is TGTGCCAGTAGTCCCATACCCAGGTACTATGGCTACACCTTC. The full variable domain, its missing parts supplied by reference TRBV19 and TRBJ1-2, is DGGITQSPKYLFRKEGQNVTLSCEQNLNHDAMYWYRQDPGQGLRLIYYSQIVNDFQKGDIAEGYSVSREKKESFPLTVTSAQKNPTAFYLCASSPIPRYYGYTFGSGTRLTVV.